The T cell receptor (beta chain) described here comes from a study of cytomegalovirus exposure and HLA in healthy donors. Study background: Falling in the Caucasian-associated ancestry cluster were 81% of approximately 400 genotyped donors. The study's findings and limits: CMV serostatus was the only recorded immune exposure for donors. The number of N-insertions in an Asian-associated ancestry cluster was reportedly below the roughly 620-donor mean in a later analysis.

The CDR3 loop spans 15 amino acids. Germline V CDR1 and CDR2: SGDLS, YYNGEE. Trimming shortened V by 1 base and J by 0 bases, and 8 bases separated the two germline ends. This clone turned up a few times. The antigen is undetermined. The PCR contained 60 Vbeta and 13 Jbeta primers. Sequencing used immunoSEQ multiplex PCR; TCRdb keeps in-frame clones, though not all of them. The data contain 120,000 or so clones, about three fifths of them singletons. The sample consisted of PBMCs. This TCR derives from a woman aged 40 to 50 in good health and CMV-seropositive. The chain carries TRBV9 and TRBJ1-3; D is unresolved. The CDR3 loop is CASSVRPGSGNTIYF. CDR3 bases: TGTGCCAGCAGCGTACGGCCAGGCTCTGGAAACACCATATATTTT.